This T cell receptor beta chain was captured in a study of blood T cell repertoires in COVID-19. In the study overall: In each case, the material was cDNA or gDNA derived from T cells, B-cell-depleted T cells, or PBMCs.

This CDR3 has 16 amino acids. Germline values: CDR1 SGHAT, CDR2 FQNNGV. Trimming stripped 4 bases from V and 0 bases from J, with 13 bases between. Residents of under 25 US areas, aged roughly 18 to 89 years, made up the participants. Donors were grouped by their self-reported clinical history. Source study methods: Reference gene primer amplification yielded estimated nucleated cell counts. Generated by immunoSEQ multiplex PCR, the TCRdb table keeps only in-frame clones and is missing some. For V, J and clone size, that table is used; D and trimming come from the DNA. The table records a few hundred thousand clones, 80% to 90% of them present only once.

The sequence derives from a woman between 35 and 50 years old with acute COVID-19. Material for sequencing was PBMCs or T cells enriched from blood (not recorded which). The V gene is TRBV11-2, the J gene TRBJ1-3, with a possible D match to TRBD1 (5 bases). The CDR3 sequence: CASSWGSRSSGNTIYF. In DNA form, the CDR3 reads TGTGCCAGCAGCTGGGGCAGTCGGAGCTCTGGAAACACCATATATTTT.